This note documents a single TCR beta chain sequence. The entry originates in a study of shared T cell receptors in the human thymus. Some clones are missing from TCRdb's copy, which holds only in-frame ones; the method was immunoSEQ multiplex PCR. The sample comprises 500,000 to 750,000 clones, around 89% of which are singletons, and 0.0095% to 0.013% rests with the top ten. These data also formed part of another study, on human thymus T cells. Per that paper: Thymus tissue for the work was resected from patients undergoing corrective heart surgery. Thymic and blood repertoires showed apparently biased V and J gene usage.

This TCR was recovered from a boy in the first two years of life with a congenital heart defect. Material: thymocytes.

CDR3 bases: TGTGCCAGCAGTGATTATTACCAAGAGACCCAGTACTTC. The encoded protein is CASSDYYQETQYF. The chain joins TRBV6-1 to TRBJ2-5; the D is unclear. The CDR3 loop spans 13 amino acids. In germline, CDR1 is MNHNS, CDR2 SASEGT. Between the trimmed V and J ends, which lost 3 bases and 0 bases, there was a span of 5 bases.